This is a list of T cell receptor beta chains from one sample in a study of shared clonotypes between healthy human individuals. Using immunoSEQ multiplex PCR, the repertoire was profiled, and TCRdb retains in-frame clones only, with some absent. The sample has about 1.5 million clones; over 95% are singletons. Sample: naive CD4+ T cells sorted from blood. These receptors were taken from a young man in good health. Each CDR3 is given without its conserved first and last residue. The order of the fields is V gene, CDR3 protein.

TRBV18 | ASSQAYNEQF
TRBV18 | ASSPPRTRQTYNEQF
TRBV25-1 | ASSNTPGQGRREQF
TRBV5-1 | ASSSQGHEQY
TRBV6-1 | ASSLTRTAEAF
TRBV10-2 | ASGRTGGYYEQY
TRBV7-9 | ASSSGQGKSNTEAF
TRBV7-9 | ASSLRDRVSGNTIY
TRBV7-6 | ASSLGTSGSTGELF
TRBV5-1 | ASSPGTAGNTIY
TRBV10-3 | AISGQGDQPQH
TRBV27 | ASSLGLRPRGEQY
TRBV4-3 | ASSQDHSLTYEQY
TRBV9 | ASSERQGGGYT
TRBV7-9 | ASSRRPRTSRNEQF
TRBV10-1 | ASSGQGGYEQY
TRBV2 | ASSWTGGATNEKLF
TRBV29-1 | SVGYIVGGGEQY
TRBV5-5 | ASSPDRKMNTEAF
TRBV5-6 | ASSPQKGARGNTIY
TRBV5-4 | ASSLVGQNEQY
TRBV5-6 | ASSLVSSGYEQY
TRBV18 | ASSTPSYEQY
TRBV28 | ASSSWTSGANTGELF
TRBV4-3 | ASSQWGTGTNSGANVLT
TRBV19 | ASSIFRGGNQPQH
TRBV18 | ASSLAGPTNEKLF
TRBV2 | AAGSGIQHNEQF
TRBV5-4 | ASSHTSPANVLT
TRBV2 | ASAQGNEQY
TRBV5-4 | ASSLGGGTNTQY
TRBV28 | ASSLSRAGIYSNQPQH
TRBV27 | ASSLSRGGTEAF
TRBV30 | AWEDRSEQY
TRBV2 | ASEQANYEQY
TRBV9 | ASSGTSGRGEQF
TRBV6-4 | ASRKSHPAGQGIEEVGF
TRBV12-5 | ASGYRQGMRDTQY
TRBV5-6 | ASSLGQTQY
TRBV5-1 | ASSSLGGSSYNEQF
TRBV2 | ASRGTSTHSGRYEQY
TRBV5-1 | ASSHGQGRETQY
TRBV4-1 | ASSQPVTDTQY
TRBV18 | ASSDGTGGSYEQY
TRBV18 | ASSPKWTSDTDTQY
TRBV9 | ASSQTRRNTGELF
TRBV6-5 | ASSYSTGRNTEAF
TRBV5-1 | ASSVGTSGSVGTDTQY
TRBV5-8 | ASTVGQNTEAF